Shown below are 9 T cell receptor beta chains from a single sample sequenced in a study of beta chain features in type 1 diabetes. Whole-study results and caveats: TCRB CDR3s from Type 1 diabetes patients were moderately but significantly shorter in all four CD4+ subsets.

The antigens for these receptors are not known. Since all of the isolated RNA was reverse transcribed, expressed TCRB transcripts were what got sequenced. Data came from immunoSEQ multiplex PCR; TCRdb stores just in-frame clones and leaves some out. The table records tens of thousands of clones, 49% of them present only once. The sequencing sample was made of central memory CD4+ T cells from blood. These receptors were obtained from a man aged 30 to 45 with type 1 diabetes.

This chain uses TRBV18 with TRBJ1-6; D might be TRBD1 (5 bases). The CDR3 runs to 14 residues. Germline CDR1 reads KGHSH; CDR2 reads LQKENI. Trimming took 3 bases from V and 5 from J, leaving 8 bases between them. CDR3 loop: CASSPQGNNSPLHF. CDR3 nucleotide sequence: TGTGCCAGCTCACCCCAGGGAAATAATTCACCCCTCCACTTT.

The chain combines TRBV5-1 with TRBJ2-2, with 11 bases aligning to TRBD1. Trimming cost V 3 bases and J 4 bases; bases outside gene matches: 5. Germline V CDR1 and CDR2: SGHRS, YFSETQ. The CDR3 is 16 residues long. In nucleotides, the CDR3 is TGCGCCAGCAGCTCTCCCGGGACAGGGGGCACCGGGGAGCTGTTTTTT. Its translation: CASSSPGTGGTGELFF.

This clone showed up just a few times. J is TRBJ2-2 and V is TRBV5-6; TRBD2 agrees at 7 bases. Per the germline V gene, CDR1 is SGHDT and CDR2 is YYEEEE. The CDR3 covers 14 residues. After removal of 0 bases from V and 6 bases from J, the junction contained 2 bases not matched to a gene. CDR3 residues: CASSLGGRAGELFF. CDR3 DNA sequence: TGTGCCAGCAGCTTGGGGGGGAGGGCCGGGGAGCTGTTTTTT.

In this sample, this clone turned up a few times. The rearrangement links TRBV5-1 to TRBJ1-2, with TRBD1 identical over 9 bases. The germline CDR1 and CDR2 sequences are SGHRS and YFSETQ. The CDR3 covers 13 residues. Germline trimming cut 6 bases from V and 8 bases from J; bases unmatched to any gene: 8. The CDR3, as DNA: TGCGCCAGCACCGAAACAGGGGGCCGCGGCTACACCTTC. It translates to CASTETGGRGYTF. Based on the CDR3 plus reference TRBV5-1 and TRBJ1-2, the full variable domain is KAGVTQTPRYLIKTRGQQVTLSCSPISGHRSVSWYQQTPGQGLQFLFEYFSETQRNKGNFPGRFSGRQFSNSRSEMNVSTLELGDSALYLCASTETGGRGYTFGSGTRLTVV.

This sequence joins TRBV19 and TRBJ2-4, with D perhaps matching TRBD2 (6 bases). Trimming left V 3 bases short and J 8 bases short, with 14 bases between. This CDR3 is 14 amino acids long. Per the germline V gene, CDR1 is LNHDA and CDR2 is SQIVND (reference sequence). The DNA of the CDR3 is TGTGCCAGTAGTATTAGGCTAGCGAAGGACATTCAGTACTTC. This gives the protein CASSIRLAKDIQYF.

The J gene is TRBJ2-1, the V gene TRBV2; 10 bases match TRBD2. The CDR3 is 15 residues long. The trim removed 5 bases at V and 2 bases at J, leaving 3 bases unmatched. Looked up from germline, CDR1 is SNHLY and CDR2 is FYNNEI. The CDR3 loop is CASSLGLAAYNEQFF. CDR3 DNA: TGTGCCAGCAGTCTTGGACTAGCGGCCTACAATGAGCAGTTCTTC.

CDR3 loop: CASSDTGNYGYTF. In nucleotides, the CDR3 is TGTGCCAGCAGCGATACAGGGAACTATGGCTACACCTTC. The chain combines TRBV2 with TRBJ1-2; maybe TRBD1 (6 bases). The CDR3 consists of 13 residues. The V and J ends lost 6 bases and 2 bases respectively, with 10 bases between them. Germline V gene sequence: CDR1 SNHLY, CDR2 FYNNEI.

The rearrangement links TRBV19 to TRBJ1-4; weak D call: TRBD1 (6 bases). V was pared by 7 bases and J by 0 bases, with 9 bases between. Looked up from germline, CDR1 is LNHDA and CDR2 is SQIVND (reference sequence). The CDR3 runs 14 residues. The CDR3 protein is CASTRTATNEKLFF. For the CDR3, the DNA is TGTGCCAGTACCCGGACAGCAACTAATGAAAAACTGTTTTTT.

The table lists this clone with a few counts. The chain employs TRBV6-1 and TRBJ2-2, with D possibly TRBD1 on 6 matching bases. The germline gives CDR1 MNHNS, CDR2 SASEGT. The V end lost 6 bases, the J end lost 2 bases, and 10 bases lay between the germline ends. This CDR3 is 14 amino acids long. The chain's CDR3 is CASRAGANTGELFF. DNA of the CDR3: TGTGCCAGCAGGGCAGGGGCCAACACCGGGGAGCTGTTTTTT.